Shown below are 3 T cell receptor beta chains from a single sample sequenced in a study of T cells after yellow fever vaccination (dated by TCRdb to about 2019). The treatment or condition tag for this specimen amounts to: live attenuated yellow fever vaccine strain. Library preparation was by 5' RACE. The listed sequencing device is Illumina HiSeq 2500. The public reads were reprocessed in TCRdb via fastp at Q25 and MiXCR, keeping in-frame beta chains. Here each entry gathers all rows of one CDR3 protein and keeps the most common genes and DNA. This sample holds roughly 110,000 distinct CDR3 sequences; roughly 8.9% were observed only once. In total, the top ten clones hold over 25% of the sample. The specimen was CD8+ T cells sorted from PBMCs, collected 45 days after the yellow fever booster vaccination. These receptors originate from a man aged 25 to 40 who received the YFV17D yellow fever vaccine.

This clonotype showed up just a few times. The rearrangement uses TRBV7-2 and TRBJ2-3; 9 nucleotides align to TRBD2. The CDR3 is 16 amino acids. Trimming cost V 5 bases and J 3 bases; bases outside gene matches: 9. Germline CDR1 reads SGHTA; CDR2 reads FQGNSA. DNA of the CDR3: TGTGCCAGCAGCCCCCGCGCTAGCGGGAAAACAGATACGCAGTATTTT. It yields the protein CASSPRASGKTDTQYF.

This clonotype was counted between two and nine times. The CDR3 loop is CATSGPDDKAGANVLTF. In DNA form, the CDR3 reads TGTGCCACCAGTGGTCCGGACGATAAAGCGGGGGCCAACGTCCTGACTTTC. This chain links TRBV24-1 with TRBJ2-6; D call uncertain. This CDR3 has 17 residues. CDR1 is KGHDR, CDR2 SFDVKD, per germline. V was cut by 5 bases and J by 4 bases, with 17 bases left in between.

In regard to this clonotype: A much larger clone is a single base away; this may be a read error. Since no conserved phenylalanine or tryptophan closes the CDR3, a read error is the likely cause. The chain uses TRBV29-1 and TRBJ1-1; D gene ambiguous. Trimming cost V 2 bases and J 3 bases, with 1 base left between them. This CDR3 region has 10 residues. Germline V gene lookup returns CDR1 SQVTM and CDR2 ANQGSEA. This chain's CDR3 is CSVEHTEAFL. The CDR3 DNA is TGCAGCGTTGAACACACTGAAGCTTTCTTG.